Described below is a single T cell receptor (beta chain) sequence and its context. Its antigen is still unknown. The sample holds no much larger clone one base away, and base qualities are not on file. This entry belongs to a study of blood T cells in healthy people across ages (dated by TCRdb to the mid-2010s). For the study in its entirety: In model experiments, template switching captured roughly one uniquely barcoded TCR beta cDNA molecule for every two T cells. The study measured age-related changes in TCR beta repertoire diversity using deep sequencing normalized with unique cDNA molecular identifiers. The donors were split into four age groups: young (average 16 years), middle-aged (nearly 40), aged (62) and long-lived (more than 80). To avoid experimental bias, donors of different ages were randomly spread across the sequencing lanes. Two additional independent replicas of 1 million unique cDNA reads from the same blood draw were analyzed for two donors (one aged 18 to 29 and one aged 80 or older). Overall study results and their limits: Since profiling was done on bulk unsorted PBMCs, naive and antigen-experienced compartments could not be conclusively compared. Observed TCR beta diversity correlated strongly with the percentage of naive T cells measured by flow cytometry. Because the CMV infection status of the donors was unknown, age-related changes in expanded clonotypes may potentially have been confounded. As age increased, observed TCR beta diversity per million T cells dropped in a roughly linear way, and a significant reduction was already evident by age about 40. Compared with the aged group, the long-lived group had more naive CD4+ T cells, fewer expanded clones and increased TCR diversity, suggesting age selection. Estimates of total diversity based on one million sequenced T cells were regarded as lower bounds and as underestimates.

The donors were under 40 Caucasian individuals from Russia, aged roughly 6 to 100 years, who were systemically healthy. About 9.1 milliliters of peripheral blood were collected from each donor into EDTA-treated Vacutainer tubes. PBMCs were isolated by Ficoll-Paque density-gradient centrifugation, with at least 7 million obtained per sample. Trizol reagent was used to extract total RNA from the PBMCs, yielding at least 6 micrograms per sample. For every donor, an aliquot of PBMCs went through flow cytometry to measure the percentages of naive CD45RAhigh/CD27high T cells. The CDR3 sequence holds 15 residues, the cysteine and phenylalanine included. Only the CDR3 DNA stays, 45 bases, in frame from base 1. CDR1 and CDR2, per the germline V gene, are MRHNA and SNTAGT. V trim: 6 bases; J trim: 0 bases; unmatched bases: 5. Library generation was performed with 5' RACE. The sample was run on an Illumina HiSeq 2500. A second about 7 to 11 cycle PCR used a sample-barcoded 5' primer and a J-beta primer mix. A template-switch 5' adaptor carrying 12 random nucleotides introduced a unique molecular identifier onto each TCR beta cDNA molecule. Each sample yielded at least 3 million CDR3-containing paired-end reads. All of the RNA was converted into first-strand cDNA using the Mint cDNA synthesis kit, with a TRBC-specific oligonucleotide serving as the primer. All cDNA was treated with uracil-DNA glycosylase and then went through a first 18-cycle PCR with the universal primers M1SS and BC2_uni_R. On the authors' methods: Each sample was normalized by randomly selecting 1 million high-quality reads, each carrying a distinct molecular identifier. Reads with shared molecular identifiers were discarded instead of being binned into consensus sequences. MiTCR, run with a Q25 quality threshold and the strictest error-elimination algorithm, handled CDR3 identification, clonotype clustering and error correction. Lower-bound total TCR beta diversity was estimated with a nonparametric unseen species model using Euler transformation. TCRdb itself trimmed the public reads at Q25 with fastp, ran MiXCR and retained productive beta chains. Every entry covers one CDR3 protein and lists the most common genes and DNA from its rows. TCRdb's processing, not the authors' own work, is the source of the V and J calls. The sample records fewer than 950,000 distinct CDR3 sequences, less than 70% of which are singletons. The ten largest make up 40% to 50% of the sample.

Here the chain combines TRBV6-4 and TRBJ2-4; TRBD1 agrees with 7 junctional bases. The sample comprised blood. This TCR derives from a man older than 75 in good health. The CDR3 region has the sequence CASRQQGSAKNIQYF. The DNA sequence is given as TGTGCCAGCAGACAACAGGGGTCAGCCAAAAACATTCAGTACTTC.